The rows below give T cell receptor beta chains drawn from one sample of a study of cytomegalovirus exposure and HLA in healthy donors. Using immunoSEQ multiplex PCR, the repertoire was profiled, and TCRdb retains in-frame clones only, with some absent. Of approximately 76,000 clones listed, about 69% are singletons. The sequencing sample was made of PBMCs. All receptors derive from a woman aged 40 to 50 in good health and CMV-seropositive. Both conserved end residues are part of each CDR3. A D gene is named only where the DNA matches it firmly. Clone sizes are given selectively: once, few, many, or a class where the clone is expanded.

size,J,D,V,CDR3,DNA
.,TRBJ1-1,.,TRBV6-5,CASMRRANTEAFF,TGTGCCAGCATGCGGAGGGCGAACACTGAAGCTTTCTTT
.,TRBJ2-5,.,TRBV27,CASSLNRGETQYF,TGTGCCAGCAGTTTAAACAGAGGGGAGACCCAGTACTTC
.,TRBJ2-2,.,TRBV5-1,CASSSLGQANTGELFF,TGCGCCAGCAGCTCCCTCGGACAAGCAAACACCGGGGAGCTGTTTTTT
.,TRBJ2-7,TRBD1,TRBV4-1,CASSQDYRGRVTYEQYF,TGCGCCAGCAGCCAAGATTACAGGGGAAGGGTTACCTACGAGCAGTACTTC
.,TRBJ2-7,.,TRBV7-2,CASSLARRGNYEQYF,TGTGCCAGCAGCTTAGCGCGTCGGGGGAACTACGAGCAGTACTTC
once,TRBJ1-1,.,TRBV18,CASSPLRTREAFF,TGTGCCAGCTCACCACTGCGAACTCGGGAAGCTTTCTTT
.,TRBJ2-2,TRBD2,TRBV19,CASSIGGWLAGPPGELFF,TGTGCCAGTAGTATAGGGGGTTGGCTAGCGGGTCCCCCCGGGGAGCTGTTTTTT
.,TRBJ2-7,TRBD1,TRBV5-1,CASSLAPRGLKEQYF,TGCGCCAGCAGCTTGGCCCCCAGGGGGCTAAAGGAGCAGTACTTC
few,TRBJ2-5,.,TRBV9,CASSVGPPGVQETQYF,TGTGCCAGCAGCGTAGGCCCGCCGGGGGTGCAAGAGACCCAGTACTTC
.,TRBJ1-1,.,TRBV13,CASSFLQGEPFF,TGTGCCAGCAGCTTTCTACAGGGAGAACCTTTCTTT
.,TRBJ1-4,.,TRBV4-1,CASSNSRDIMGKLFF,TGCGCCAGCAGCAATTCTCGGGATATAATGGGAAAACTGTTTTTT
few,TRBJ1-1,TRBD1,TRBV19,CASQRQGEETEAFF,TGTGCCAGCCAAAGACAGGGGGAAGAAACTGAAGCTTTCTTT
.,TRBJ1-2,.,TRBV6-7,CAEPRDGYTF,TGTGCAGAACCCCGGGATGGCTACACCTTC
.,TRBJ1-4,.,TRBV19,CASSDSGLTEKLFF,TGTGCCAGTAGTGACAGCGGGTTGACTGAAAAACTGTTTTTT
few,TRBJ2-1,.,TRBV6-5,CASSYSRLSPRSEQFF,TGTGCCAGCAGTTACTCGAGACTATCCCCACGTAGTGAGCAGTTCTTC
.,TRBJ2-1,.,TRBV28,CASFRRYSSYKEQFF,TGTGCCAGCTTCAGGCGCTACAGCTCCTACAAGGAGCAGTTCTTC
.,TRBJ1-5,.,TRBV4-3,CASSQEEAQPQHF,TGCGCCAGCAGCCAAGAAGAAGCTCAGCCCCAGCATTTT
few,TRBJ2-7,TRBD2,TRBV29-1,CSAGTSDAYEQYF,TGCAGCGCCGGGACTAGCGACGCCTACGAGCAGTACTTC
few,TRBJ2-7,TRBD1,TRBV6-1,CASSGPGTGGPPSSYEQYF,TGTGCCAGCAGTGGACCCGGGACAGGGGGCCCCCCGAGCTCCTACGAGCAGTACTTC
.,TRBJ1-1,.,TRBV9,CASSPSVNTEAFF,TGTGCCAGCAGCCCTTCCGTGAACACTGAAGCTTTCTTT
.,TRBJ2-7,TRBD1,TRBV28,CASSLQGVEQYF,TGTGCCAGCAGTTTACAGGGGGTCGAGCAGTACTTC
.,TRBJ2-1,.,TRBV5-4,CASSLGGVYNEQFF,TGTGCCAGCAGCTTGGGCGGGGTGTACAATGAGCAGTTCTTC
.,TRBJ1-6,.,TRBV27,CASSYHRELGNSPLHF,TGTGCCAGCAGTTATCACAGGGAATTGGGGAATTCACCCCTCCACTTT
.,TRBJ2-7,TRBD1,TRBV7-9,CASSLDPGQGPYEQYF,TGTGCCAGCAGCTTAGATCCGGGACAGGGACCCTACGAGCAGTACTTC
few,TRBJ1-2,.,TRBV5-5,CASSFEGGIESAYGYTF,TGTGCCAGCAGCTTTGAGGGTGGTATCGAATCGGCCTATGGCTACACCTTC
.,TRBJ1-2,TRBD1,TRBV15,CATSSRDRSYGYTF,TGTGCCACCAGCAGCCGGGACAGGTCTTATGGCTACACCTTC
.,TRBJ1-4,.,TRBV4-1,CASSQVAGLINEKLFF,TGCGCCAGCAGCCAAGTTGCAGGGTTGATTAATGAAAAACTGTTTTTT
.,TRBJ2-1,.,TRBV5-6,CASSLALYNEQFF,TGTGCCAGCAGCTTGGCCTTGTACAATGAGCAGTTCTTC
.,TRBJ2-1,TRBD2,TRBV10-3,CAISETSGGYKSYNEQFF,TGTGCCATCAGTGAGACTAGCGGGGGCTATAAATCCTACAATGAGCAGTTCTTC
.,TRBJ2-7,TRBD2,TRBV6-5,CASSYSGAGGSYEQYF,TGTGCCAGCAGTTACTCAGGGGCGGGAGGTTCCTACGAGCAGTACTTC
few,TRBJ2-2,TRBD2,TRBV6-1,CASILNSGSSGELFF,TGTGCCAGCATCTTGAATAGCGGGAGTTCTGGGGAGCTGTTTTTT
.,TRBJ1-1,TRBD1,TRBV29-1,CSVERVQGARGEAFF,TGCAGCGTTGAACGAGTACAGGGGGCGCGGGGTGAAGCTTTCTTT
.,TRBJ2-3,TRBD2,TRBV5-4,CASSLSAAGGVKGTQYF,TGTGCCAGCAGCTTGTCAGCGGCGGGAGGGGTTAAGGGTACGCAGTATTTT
.,TRBJ1-2,.,TRBV6-5,CASRPSTESSGYTF,TGTGCCAGCAGACCATCCACAGAATCGAGTGGCTACACCTTC
.,TRBJ1-2,.,TRBV14,CASSQAGGPYGYTF,TGTGCCAGCAGCCAAGCTGGAGGGCCCTATGGCTACACCTTC
.,TRBJ1-4,.,TRBV4-1,CASSQEPGGVWEKLFF,TGCGCCAGCAGCCAAGAGCCGGGGGGAGTGTGGGAAAAACTGTTTTTT
.,TRBJ2-2,.,TRBV4-2,CASSSRQVLDTGELFF,TGTGCCAGCAGCTCTCGACAGGTCTTGGACACCGGGGAGCTGTTTTTT
few,TRBJ2-7,TRBD1,TRBV7-2,CASSSVQGAGYEQYF,TGTGCCAGCAGCTCCGTACAGGGGGCGGGCTACGAGCAGTACTTC
few,TRBJ1-2,TRBD1,TRBV27,CASSWDSTNYGYTF,TGTGCCAGCAGTTGGGACAGTACTAACTATGGCTACACCTTC
once,TRBJ1-4,.,TRBV18,CASSQQRGTSQRVKLFF,TGTGCCAGCTCACAACAACGTGGGACATCACAGAGGGTAAAACTGTTTTTT
once,TRBJ1-5,.,TRBV28,CASSRSRGNQPQHF,TGTGCCAGCAGCCGCTCCCGAGGCAATCAGCCCCAGCATTTT
.,TRBJ2-3,TRBD2,TRBV7-9,CASSLEPLAGFSTDTQYF,TGTGCCAGCAGCTTAGAGCCGCTAGCGGGTTTTAGCACAGATACGCAGTATTTT